Shown below are 12 T cell receptor beta chains from a single sample sequenced in a study of blood T cell repertoires in COVID-19. Some clones are missing from TCRdb's copy, which holds only in-frame ones; the method was immunoSEQ multiplex PCR. The table has about 170,000 clones, about 86% seen once. The sequencing sample was made of peripheral blood. The receptor set was obtained from a woman aged 80 or older in a cohort sampled during active or convalescent COVID-19.

The CDR3 region is CATSDSDRGLLGGYTF. The CDR3 region has the DNA TGTGCCACCAGTGACTCCGACAGGGGGCTCTTGGGTGGCTACACCTTC. The gene calls are TRBV24-1 and TRBJ1-2, with TRBD1 matching 10 bases. The V segment lost 4 bases and the J segment 7 bases; nucleotides outside the gene matches: 11. Germline V lookup: CDR1 KGHDR, CDR2 SFDVKD. The CDR3 consists of 16 residues.

V gene TRBV7-2 combines with J gene TRBJ1-6; TRBD1 might be the D (5 bases). The germline V gene has CDR1 SGHTA and CDR2 FQGNSA. The CDR3 loop spans 15 amino acids. The V gene lost 6 bases and the J gene lost 2 bases, with 11 bases spanning the gap. DNA of the CDR3: TGTGCCAGCAGGCCCCAGGGCCCCTATAATTCACCCCTCCACTTT. It encodes CASRPQGPYNSPLHF.

V is TRBV4-3 and J is TRBJ1-3; 9 bases are a match to TRBD1. J was trimmed by 4 bases and V by 3 bases; bases with no gene match: 7. The CDR3 is 16 amino acids. Looked up from germline, CDR1 is LGHNA and CDR2 is YSLEER. This chain's CDR3 is CASSQTNRGPGNTIYF. Written as DNA, the CDR3 is TGCGCCAGCAGCCAGACGAACAGGGGGCCAGGAAACACCATATATTTT.

The chain couples TRBV27 to TRBJ1-2; D gene unclear. The CDR3 totals 13 residues. The V gene lost 5 bases and the J gene lost 5 bases, with 12 bases spanning the gap. Germline CDR1 MNHEY, CDR2 SMNVEV (reference sequence). Here the CDR3 DNA reads TGTGCCAGCAGTCGGGTTCCCGGATATGGCTACACCTTC. It translates to CASSRVPGYGYTF.

This chain links TRBV21-1 with TRBJ2-1; whether TRBD2, the table's D call, matches the DNA was not checked. TRBV21-1 is tagged as a pseudogene. The CDR3 is made up of 13 amino acids. In DNA form, the CDR3 reads TGTGCCAGCAGCAAAGCGCGAACGAATGAGCAGTTCTTC. Encoded protein: CASSKARTNEQFF.

V usage is TRBV5-4 and J usage is TRBJ2-5, with 7 bases lining up with TRBD1. Germline V gene lookup returns CDR1 SGHNT and CDR2 YYREEE (reference sequence). The CDR3 consists of 14 residues. V lost 2 bases to trimming and J lost 4 bases; unmatched junction nucleotides: 5. The CDR3 bases are TGTGCCAGCAGCTTAGACAGGGTGTTAGAGACCCAGTACTTC. Translating it yields CASSLDRVLETQYF.

The chain couples TRBV7-2 to TRBJ1-5; D gene unclear. The germline gives CDR1 SGHTA, CDR2 FQGNSA. V dropped 5 bases and J dropped 3 bases, with 5 bases sitting between them. The CDR3 is 12 amino acids. The CDR3 spells CASSLTNQPQHF. DNA for the CDR3: TGTGCCAGCAGCCTAACCAATCAGCCCCAGCATTTT.

The chain has TRBV2 and TRBJ2-5; D is possibly TRBD1 (6 bases). The CDR3 contains 13 residues. V lost 10 bases and J 5 bases, leaving 17 bases between the germline ends. Germline CDR1 SNHLY, CDR2 FYNNEI. For the CDR3, the DNA is TGTGCCACCCACAGGGAACGCGGGGAGACCCAGTACTTC. Protein product: CATHRERGETQYF.

The chain links TRBV19 to TRBJ1-1; D gene unclear. V dropped 3 bases and J dropped 10 bases, with 15 bases sitting between them. The CDR3 runs 13 residues. Looked up from germline, CDR1 is LNHDA and CDR2 is SQIVND (reference sequence). The CDR3 DNA is TGTGCCAGTAGTATCTTCCGCGGAAGTGGAGCTTTCTTT. Protein: CASSIFRGSGAFF. Full variable domain (rest looked up from reference TRBV19 and TRBJ1-1): DGGITQSPKYLFRKEGQNVTLSCEQNLNHDAMYWYRQDPGQGLRLIYYSQIVNDFQKGDIAEGYSVSREKKESFPLTVTSAQKNPTAFYLCASSIFRGSGAFFGQGTRLTVV.

This chain uses TRBV7-6 with TRBJ1-5, with D perhaps TRBD1 (5 bases). V shed 2 bases and J shed 1 base, with 15 bases lying between them. Germline values: CDR1 SGHVS, CDR2 FNYEAQ. This CDR3 has 17 residues. CDR3 region: CASSLSTGSLSNQPQHF. Here the CDR3 DNA reads TGTGCCAGCAGCTTAAGTACAGGTTCATTGAGCAATCAGCCCCAGCATTTT.

The chain combines TRBV9 with TRBJ2-2; D might be TRBD2 (5 bases). The CDR3 has 14 amino acids. Germline lookup yields CDR1 SGDLS and CDR2 YYNGEE. Trimming shortened V by 0 bases and J by 3 bases, and 6 bases separated the two germline ends. CDR3 bases: TGTGCCAGCAGCGTAGGGAGGTACACCGGGGAGCTGTTTTTT. This gives the protein CASSVGRYTGELFF.

This chain connects TRBV12-5 to TRBJ2-3; 7 bases are a match to TRBD2. J gave up 4 bases and V 7 bases, and 5 bases lay outside the gene matches. The germline CDR1 and CDR2 sequences are LGHNT and FRNRAP. The CDR3 has 13 amino acids. The CDR3 is CASATGGSDTQYF. CDR3 DNA: TGTGCTAGTGCCACCGGGGGGTCAGATACGCAGTATTTT.